This TCR beta chain was recovered during a study of Ad26.COV2.S vaccination and SARS-CoV-2 variants (dated by TCRdb to the early 2020s). Describing the broader study: TCRbeta repertoire sequencing was used to assess the specificity and breadth of SARS-CoV-2-reactive T cell receptors after Ad26.COV2.S vaccination. The TCR-sequenced set comprised roughly 30 samples: some 20 Ad26.COV2.S vaccine recipients, 5 placebo recipients and 8 SARS-CoV-2 convalescent individuals. Broad study findings and their caveats: After vaccination, spike-specific CD8+ and CD4+ T cell responses were reported to show substantial breadth. The authors noted that the TCR breadth and depth analyses may have underestimated total T cell responses. Spike-specific TCR breadth was higher in Ad26.COV2.S recipients than in placebo recipients (P = 0.0014). Vaccine and placebo recipients had similar non-spike TCR breadth, a finding consistent with the vaccine containing only spike.

The sample's time point label, decoded: individuals recovered from natural SARS-CoV-2 infection. Reading from cysteine to phenylalanine, the CDR3 counts 13 amino acids. Only the CDR3 DNA stays, 39 bases, in frame from base 1. The germline V gene encodes CDR1 SQVTM and CDR2 ANQGSEA. The germline ends are 12 bases apart after V is trimmed by 3 bases and J by 4 bases. The immunoSEQ Assay was the method used to sequence TCRbeta CDR3 regions. After extraction, genomic DNA underwent amplification by bias-controlled multiplex PCR, followed by high-throughput sequencing. As for how the authors treated the data: To quantify the absolute abundance of every unique TCRbeta CDR3 region, sequences were collapsed and filtered. Usable DNA was measured by amplifying reference genes present in all nucleated cells, and TCRbeta template counts were normalized to that usable DNA to estimate T cell fraction. Repertoire TCRs were annotated as SARS-CoV-2-specific when V gene, CDR3 amino acid sequence and J gene were exactly matched to a known reactive TCR set. The reference SARS-CoV-2 TCR set was derived from MIRA and filtered for enrichment in COVID-19-positive ImmuneCODE repertoires, a step that removed public or cross-reactive TCRs. Based on the MIRA antigens, annotated TCRs were further analysed at the level of specific ORF or position within ORF. Depth was the summed frequency of annotated unique rearrangements, while breadth was defined as annotated unique rearrangements over total unique productive rearrangements. Group comparisons of TCR breadth used two-sided Wilcoxon rank-sum tests. Sourced from immuneACCESS, this table was stored by TCRdb with only in-frame sequences that have V and J called. A share of the clones is absent; for the studies checked, an unresolved V gene accounts for under half, and the remainder has no known explanation. V, J and clone size reflect that table, while D and trimming were determined from the DNA. The sample table holds 350,000 to 450,000 clones, of which about 90% were seen once. The ten most abundant clones make up around 4% of the sample.

Details on this clone: The target of this receptor is not known. No per-base quality is available; no much larger clone lies one base away.

Material: peripheral blood, obtained after recovery from COVID-19. The TCR was taken from a human donor who had recovered from COVID-19. The V and J segments used are TRBV29-1 and TRBJ1-1; matching of 5 bases hints at TRBD1 as the D gene. The DNA reads as follows: TGCAGCGTTGATCGGGGCGGGTCCACTGAAGCTTTCTTT. Its coded protein is CSVDRGGSTEAFF.